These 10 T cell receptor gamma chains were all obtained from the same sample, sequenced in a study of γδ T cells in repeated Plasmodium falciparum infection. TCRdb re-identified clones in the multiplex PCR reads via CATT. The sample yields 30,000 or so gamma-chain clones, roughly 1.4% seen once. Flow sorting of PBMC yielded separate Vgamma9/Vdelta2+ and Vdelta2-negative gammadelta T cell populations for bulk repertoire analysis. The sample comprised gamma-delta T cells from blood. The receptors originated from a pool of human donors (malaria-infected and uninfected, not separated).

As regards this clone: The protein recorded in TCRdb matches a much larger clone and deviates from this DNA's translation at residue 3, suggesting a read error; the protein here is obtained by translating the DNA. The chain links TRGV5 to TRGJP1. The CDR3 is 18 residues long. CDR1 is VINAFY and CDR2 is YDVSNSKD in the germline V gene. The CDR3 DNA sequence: TGTGCCGCCTGGGACAGGGACCTACTTAATACCACTGGTTGGTTCAAGATATTT. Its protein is CAAWDRDLLNTTGWFKIF.

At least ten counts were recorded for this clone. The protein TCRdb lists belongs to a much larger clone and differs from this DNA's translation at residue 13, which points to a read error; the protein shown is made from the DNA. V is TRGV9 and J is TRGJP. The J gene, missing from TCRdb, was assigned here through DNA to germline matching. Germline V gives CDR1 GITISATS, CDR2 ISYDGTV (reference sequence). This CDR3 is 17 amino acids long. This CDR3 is CALWDNLNGLGKEIKVF. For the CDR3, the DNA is TGTGCCTTGTGGGATAACCTAAACGGGTTGGGCAAAGAAATCAAGGTATTT.

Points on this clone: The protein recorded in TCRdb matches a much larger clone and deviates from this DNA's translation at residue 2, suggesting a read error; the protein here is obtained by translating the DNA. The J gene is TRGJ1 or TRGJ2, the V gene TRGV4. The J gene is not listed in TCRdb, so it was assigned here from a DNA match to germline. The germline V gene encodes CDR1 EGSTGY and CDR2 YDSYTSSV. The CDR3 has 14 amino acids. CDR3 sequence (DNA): TGTACCACCTGGGATGGGCCCGATTATTATAAGAAACTCTTT. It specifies CTTWDGPDYYKKLF.

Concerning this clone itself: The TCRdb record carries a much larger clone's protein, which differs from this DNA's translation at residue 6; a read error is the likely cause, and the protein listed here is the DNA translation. The CDR3 loop reads CALWEMMKKLF. In nucleotides, the CDR3 is TGTGCCTTGTGGGAGATGATGAAGAAACTCTTT. The chain is built from TRGV9 and TRGJ1 or TRGJ2. Germline CDR1 is GITISATS and CDR2 is ISYDGTV (reference sequence). The CDR3 extends over 11 amino acids. The trim removed 3 bases at V and 10 bases at J, leaving 6 bases unmatched.

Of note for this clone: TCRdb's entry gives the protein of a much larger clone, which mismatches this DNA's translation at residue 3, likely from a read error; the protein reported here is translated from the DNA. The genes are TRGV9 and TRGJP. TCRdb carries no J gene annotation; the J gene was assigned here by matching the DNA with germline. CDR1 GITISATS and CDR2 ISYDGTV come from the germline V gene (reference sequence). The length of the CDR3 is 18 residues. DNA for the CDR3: TGTGCCTCGTGGGACTCAAACCAGCAAGAGTTGGGCAAAAAAATCAAGGTATTT. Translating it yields CASWDSNQQELGKKIKVF.

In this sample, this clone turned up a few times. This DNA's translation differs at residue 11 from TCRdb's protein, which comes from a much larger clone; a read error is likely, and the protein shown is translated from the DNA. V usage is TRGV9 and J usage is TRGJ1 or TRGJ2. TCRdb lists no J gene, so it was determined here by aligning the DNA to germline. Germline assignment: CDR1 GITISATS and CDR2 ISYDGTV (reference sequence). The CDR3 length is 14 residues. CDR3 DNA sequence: TGTGCCTTGTGGGAGGGAGCCAATTATTATAGGAAACTCTTT. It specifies CALWEGANYYRKLF.

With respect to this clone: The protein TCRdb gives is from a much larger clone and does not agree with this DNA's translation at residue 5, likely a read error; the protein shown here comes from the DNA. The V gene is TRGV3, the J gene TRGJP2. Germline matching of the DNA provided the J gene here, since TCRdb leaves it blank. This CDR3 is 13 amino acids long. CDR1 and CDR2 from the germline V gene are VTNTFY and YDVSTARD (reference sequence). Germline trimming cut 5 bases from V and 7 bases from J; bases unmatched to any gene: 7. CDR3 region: CATWVLIDWIKTF. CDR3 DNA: TGTGCCACCTGGGTCCTGATTGATTGGATCAAGACGTTT.

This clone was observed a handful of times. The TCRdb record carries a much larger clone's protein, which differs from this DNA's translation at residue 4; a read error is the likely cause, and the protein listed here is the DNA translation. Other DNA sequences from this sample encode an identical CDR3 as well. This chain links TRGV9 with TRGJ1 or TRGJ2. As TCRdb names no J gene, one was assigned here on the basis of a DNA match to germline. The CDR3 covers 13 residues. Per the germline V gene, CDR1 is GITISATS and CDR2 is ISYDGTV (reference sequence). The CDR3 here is CALREPPTNKKLF. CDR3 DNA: TGTGCCTTGCGGGAGCCCCCTACAAATAAGAAACTCTTT.

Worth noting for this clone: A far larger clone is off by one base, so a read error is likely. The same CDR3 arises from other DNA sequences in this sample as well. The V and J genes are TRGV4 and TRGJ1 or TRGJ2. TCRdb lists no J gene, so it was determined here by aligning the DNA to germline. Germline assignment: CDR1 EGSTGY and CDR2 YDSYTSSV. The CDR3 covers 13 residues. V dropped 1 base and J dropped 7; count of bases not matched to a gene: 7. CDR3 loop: CATWDGPPYKKLF. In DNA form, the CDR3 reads TGTGCCACCTGGGATGGACCCCCATATAAGAAACTCTTT.

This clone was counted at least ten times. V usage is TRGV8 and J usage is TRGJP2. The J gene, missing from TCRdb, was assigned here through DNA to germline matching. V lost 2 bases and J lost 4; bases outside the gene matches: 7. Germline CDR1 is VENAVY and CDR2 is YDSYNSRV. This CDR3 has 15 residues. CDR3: CATWDNQLSDWIKTF. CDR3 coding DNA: TGTGCCACCTGGGATAACCAGCTTAGTGATTGGATCAAGACGTTT.